These 5 T cell receptor beta chains originate from one sample sequenced in a study of PD-L1 blockade in urothelial cancer. Data came from immunoSEQ multiplex PCR; TCRdb stores just in-frame clones and leaves some out. The sample lists 27,000 or so clones, more than 85% seen once, with approximately 1.8% in the top ten. The source material was PBMCs, sampled around atezolizumab (anti-PD-L1) treatment. These receptor sequences come from a man aged 50-60 years with urothelial cancer.

J is TRBJ2-6 and V is TRBV5-8, with unresolved D. The germline gives CDR1 SGHTS, CDR2 YDEGEE. V lost 8 bases to trimming and J lost 0 bases, with 18 bases between them. The CDR3 runs 17 residues. The CDR3 DNA reads TGTGCCAGTACAGCTTCCCAGGTTGGCTCTGGGGCCAACGTCCTGACTTTC. This translates into CASTASQVGSGANVLTF.

This chain connects TRBV13 to TRBJ2-5; tentative D call: TRBD1 (6 bases). Between the trimmed V and J ends, which lost 1 base and 5 bases, there was a span of 20 bases. The CDR3 is made up of 17 amino acids. CDR1 PRHDT and CDR2 FYEKMQ come from the germline V gene (reference sequence). DNA of the CDR3: TGTGCCAGCAGCTTAGAAGGTTTGGCAGGGGATCGGGAGACCCAGTACTTC. It specifies CASSLEGLAGDRETQYF.

The table lists this clone with a few counts. The chain uses TRBV4-1 and TRBJ2-3; 8 bases match TRBD2. The junction had 11 bases not matched to a gene; V was cut back by 2 bases and J by 4 bases. The CDR3 spans 17 residues. In germline, CDR1 is MGHRA, CDR2 YSYEKL. The CDR3 DNA is TGCGCCAGCAGCCAACGGGAGGGAACGGGTTCGGCAGATACGCAGTATTTT. Its translation: CASSQREGTGSADTQYF.

The chain is built from TRBV19 and TRBJ2-2; 10 bases agree with TRBD2. Germline lookup yields CDR1 LNHDA and CDR2 SQIVND (reference sequence). Trimming took 10 bases from V and 5 from J; bases not matched to a gene: 10. The CDR3 consists of 15 residues. The chain's CDR3 is CATKGLARRTGELFF. In DNA, the CDR3 is TGTGCCACCAAGGGACTAGCGCGAAGGACCGGGGAGCTGTTTTTT.

The chain recombines TRBV10-3 with TRBJ2-2, with 8 positions matching TRBD1. Looked up from germline, CDR1 is ENHRY and CDR2 is SYGVKD. The ends lost 0 bases at V and 5 bases at J; junction bases unmatched: 5. This CDR3 has 16 residues. This CDR3 is CAISESRTGRTGELFF. CDR3 nucleotides: TGTGCCATCAGTGAGTCAAGGACAGGGAGAACCGGGGAGCTGTTTTTT.